This is a list of T cell receptor beta chains from one sample in a study of blood T cell repertoires in COVID-19. Repertoires were generated with immunoSEQ multiplex PCR, while TCRdb's copy carries only in-frame clones and drops some. Among some 80,000 clones listed, over 80% were seen once. Sequencing used peripheral blood. The receptors originated from a man older than 75 with active or convalescent COVID-19. Both conserved end residues are part of each CDR3. The D gene is left open where the match is weak. Size is stated for part of the rows, as once, few or many counts, or as a class when the clone is expanded.

v_gene	j_gene	d_gene	abundance	CDR3nt	CDR3aa
TRBV5-4	TRBJ1-1	NA	NA	TGTGCCAGCAGCTCAGGACAGTGGAACACTGAAGCTTTCTTT	CASSSGQWNTEAFF
TRBV4-1	TRBJ1-6	NA	NA	TGCGCCAGCAGCCAAGACGACGGGGGGCTGGGTTCACCCCTCCACTTT	CASSQDDGGLGSPLHF
TRBV6-5	TRBJ1-1	TRBD1	NA	TGTGCCAGCAGTTGGGGACAGACTCTGAACACTGAAGCTTTCTTT	CASSWGQTLNTEAFF
TRBV12-3/TRBV12-4	TRBJ2-3	TRBD1	NA	TGTGCCAGCAAGACAGGGATGGAAGATACGCAGTATTTT	CASKTGMEDTQYF
TRBV14	TRBJ2-1	TRBD2	NA	TGTGCCAGCAGCCAATATGGGACTAGCGGGAGAGATGAGCAGTTCTTC	CASSQYGTSGRDEQFF
TRBV9	TRBJ2-4	NA	NA	TGTGCCAGCAGCGCACTCGACACCCCAGGGTACATTCAGTACTTC	CASSALDTPGYIQYF
TRBV6-1	TRBJ1-4	TRBD1	NA	TGTGCCAGCAGTGAAAGTTGGGACAGGGCTAATGAAAAACTGTTTTTT	CASSESWDRANEKLFF
TRBV2	TRBJ2-3	TRBD2	NA	TGTGCCAGCAGAGAGACTAGCGGGAGTCGAACAGATACGCAGTATTTT	CASRETSGSRTDTQYF
TRBV5-4	TRBJ2-2	TRBD1	once	TGTGCCACAGCGAGAAGACAGGGGGACACCGGGGAGCTGTTTTTT	CATARRQGDTGELFF
TRBV19	TRBJ1-6	TRBD1	NA	TGTGCCACTAACAGGGGGCGGCTGCATTCACCCCTCCACTTT	CATNRGRLHSPLHF
TRBV5-1	TRBJ2-2	NA	NA	TGCGCCAGCAGCTTCACAGGGCCCAGACCCTTAGGGCCAGGGGAGCTGTTTTTT	CASSFTGPRPLGPGELFF
TRBV4-1	TRBJ1-5	TRBD1	NA	TGCGCCAGCAGCCCTAGGATTCCAGGGGGCGCGAGCAATCAGCCCCAGCATTTT	CASSPRIPGGASNQPQHF
TRBV7-2	TRBJ2-3	TRBD2	NA	TGTGCCAGCAGCTTAGGGGGTGCGGGGGGGTTAGCAGATACGCAGTATTTT	CASSLGGAGGLADTQYF
TRBV7-8	TRBJ2-2	TRBD1	NA	TGTGCCAGCAGCCCGGGACAGGGTGGCGGGGAGCTGTTTTTT	CASSPGQGGGELFF
TRBV28	TRBJ1-5	TRBD1	NA	TGTGCCAGCAGTCTACAACTTTACAGGGGGCGAAACAATAGCAATCAGCCCCAGCATTTT	CASSLQLYRGRNNSNQPQHF
TRBV19	TRBJ1-2	NA	NA	TGTGCCAGTACCCGTGGGGAGGCTGATGGCTACACCTTC	CASTRGEADGYTF
TRBV2	TRBJ2-5	NA	NA	TGTGCCAGCAGCTGGCAGGGCCAAGAGACCCAGTACTTC	CASSWQGQETQYF
TRBV27	TRBJ2-1	TRBD1	NA	TGTGCCAGCAGTTCCCTGACAGGGGGGTCCTACAATGAGCAGTTCTTC	CASSSLTGGSYNEQFF
TRBV2	TRBJ2-1	TRBD2	NA	TGTGCCAGCAGTGAAGCCTGGCGGGAGGGTTACAATGAGCAGTTCTTC	CASSEAWREGYNEQFF
TRBV5-1	TRBJ1-1	TRBD1	NA	TGCGCCAGCAGCTTTCGGACAGGGGGCAAGAACACTGAAGCTTTCTTT	CASSFRTGGKNTEAFF
TRBV7-2	TRBJ1-2	NA	NA	TGTGCCAGCAGCAGGACTACTAACTATGGCTACACCTTC	CASSRTTNYGYTF
TRBV2	TRBJ1-2	NA	NA	TGTGCCACCCGGGGGGCGATAATGACTTTTCGCTACACCTTC	CATRGAIMTFRYTF
TRBV7-9	TRBJ1-2	TRBD1	NA	TGTGCCAGCAGCGATACGACAGGGTCTGGCTACACCTTC	CASSDTTGSGYTF
TRBV3-1/TRBV3-2	TRBJ2-3	TRBD2	once	TGTGCCAGCAGCCGATCAGGGACTAGCGCCAGCACAGATACGCAGTATTTT	CASSRSGTSASTDTQYF
TRBV2	TRBJ2-3	NA	NA	TGTGCCAGGACCCGTGAGGTCACAGATACGCAGTATTTT	CARTREVTDTQYF